The 24 T cell receptor beta chains below were found in one sample sequenced in a study of blood T cell repertoires in COVID-19. Assay: immunoSEQ multiplex PCR; the TCRdb copy retains only in-frame clones and omits some. This table holds 180,000 or so clones, about 80% found once. Input material: peripheral blood. Receptors were obtained from a human donor with acute or convalescent COVID-19. The donor label of this sample is uncertain.

V and J are TRBV18 and TRBJ1-2, with a weak D call TRBD1 (6 bases). V was cut by 3 bases and J by 4 bases, with 12 bases left in between. The CDR3 runs 14 residues. Germline CDR1 KGHSH, CDR2 LQKENI. CDR3 nucleotides: TGTGCCAGCTCACCCTTGACAGGTCTCTATGGCTACACCTTC. Protein: CASSPLTGLYGYTF.

The chain uses TRBV3-1 (or the pseudogene TRBV3-2) and TRBJ1-3; tentative D call: TRBD1 (5 bases). The CDR3 length is 17 residues. Germline CDR1 is LGHDT and CDR2 is YNNKEL (reference sequence). V dropped 0 bases and J dropped 4 bases, with 16 bases sitting between them. The CDR3 nucleotides are TGTGCCAGCAGCCAAGATCTTGCAGGGATAGCAGGAAACACCATATATTTT. It is translated as CASSQDLAGIAGNTIYF.

The chain uses TRBV7-9 and TRBJ2-1; a weak D match, TRBD2 (5 bases). Germline CDR1 is SEHNR and CDR2 is FQNEAQ (reference sequence). This CDR3 spans 14 amino acids. V was shortened by 6 bases and J by 2 bases, with 11 bases between the two germline ends. CDR3: CASSVLAPYNEQFF. The CDR3 bases are TGTGCCAGCAGTGTCCTAGCCCCCTACAATGAGCAGTTCTTC.

The CDR3 nucleotides read TGTGCCAGCAGGCGGGATGTGGATTCACCCCTCCACTTT. It specifies CASRRDVDSPLHF. The chain combines TRBV6-4 with TRBJ1-6; no firm D call. CDR1 is MRHNA, CDR2 SNTAGT, per germline. The length of the CDR3 is 13 residues. Trimming took off 6 bases at V and 8 bases at J, with 11 bases between the two ends.

The table lists this clone with a few counts. The CDR3 DNA sequence: TGTGCCAGCAGCTTAGTCCCGCAGGGCGACTACGAGCAGTACTTC. Residues: CASSLVPQGDYEQYF. The rearrangement uses TRBV7-6 and TRBJ2-7, with D possibly being TRBD1 (5 bases). There are 15 residues in the CDR3. CDR1 SGHVS and CDR2 FNYEAQ come from the germline V gene. Between the trimmed V and J ends, which lost 1 base and 3 bases, there was a span of 13 bases.

The chain has TRBV24-1 and TRBJ2-2; TRBD1 matches at 9 bases. The V segment lost 5 bases and the J segment 6 bases; nucleotides outside the gene matches: 9. From germline, CDR1 is KGHDR and CDR2 SFDVKD. The CDR3 sequence is 16 residues long. The CDR3 bases are TGTGCCACCAGTGCCTCGGGGGACAGGGTGCCCGGGGAGCTGTTTTTT. Its translation: CATSASGDRVPGELFF.

The chain employs TRBV3-1 (or the pseudogene TRBV3-2) and TRBJ2-7, with 8 bases lining up with TRBD1. V lost 4 bases and J lost 0; bases outside the gene matches: 5. Germline V lookup: CDR1 LGHDT, CDR2 YNNKEL (reference sequence). There are 15 residues in the CDR3. The DNA of the CDR3 is TGTGCCAGCAGCCTGAGACAGGGGAGCTCCTACGAGCAGTACTTC. Protein sequence: CASSLRQGSSYEQYF.

This clone occurred a few times. The chain couples TRBV12-2 to TRBJ2-7; the DNA was not compared with TRBD2, the D call given in the table. TRBV12-2 is reported as a pseudogene. The length of the CDR3 is 14 residues. CDR3: CASLPLREGCEQYF. DNA of the CDR3: TGTGCAAGTCTCCCTTTGCGGGAGGGTTGCGAGCAGTACTTC.

The rearrangement links TRBV9 to TRBJ1-1; tentative D call: TRBD1 (6 bases). CDR3 size: 12 residues. Germline values: CDR1 SGDLS, CDR2 YYNGEE. The V gene lost 3 bases and the J gene lost 6 bases, with 9 bases spanning the gap. The CDR3 DNA reads as TGTGCCAGCAGCGCAACAGGGTCTGAAGCTTTCTTT. This gives the protein CASSATGSEAFF.

The chain combines TRBV6-5 with TRBJ1-1, with 8 bases fitting TRBD1. Germline CDR1 reads MNHEY; CDR2 reads SVGAGI. This CDR3 is built from 14 residues. V lost 6 bases, J lost 5 bases, and 8 bases stayed unmatched. CDR3 amino acids: CASRPQGAGTEAFF. The CDR3 nucleotides read TGTGCCAGCAGGCCTCAGGGGGCTGGTACTGAAGCTTTCTTT.

This rearrangement joins TRBV4-1 to TRBJ1-1; D unclear. V was cut by 0 bases and J by 3 bases, with 8 bases left in between. CDR3 length: 14 amino acids. CDR1 is MGHRA and CDR2 is YSYEKL in the germline V gene. The CDR3 loop is CASSQDRGDTEAFF. The CDR3 DNA sequence: TGCGCCAGCAGCCAAGATCGCGGGGACACTGAAGCTTTCTTT.

As regards this clone: This CDR3 is also generated by other DNA sequences in the sample. V and J are TRBV15 and TRBJ1-5; 7 nucleotides agree with TRBD1. Per germline, CDR1 LNHNV and CDR2 YYDKDF (reference sequence). Losses at the gene ends were 1 base for V and 2 bases for J; bases not matched to a gene: 5. This CDR3 spans 16 amino acids. The CDR3 coding sequence is TGTGCCACCAGCAGAGGTCAAACAGGGGGCAATCAGCCCCAGCATTTT. This gives the protein CATSRGQTGGNQPQHF.

J is TRBJ1-3 and V is TRBV7-9; no definite D call. Germline values: CDR1 SEHNR, CDR2 FQNEAQ (reference sequence). The germline V and J ends were trimmed by 2 bases and 4 bases, with 18 bases remaining between them. The CDR3 consists of 17 residues. CDR3 in DNA: TGTGCCAGCAGCTTACTTTCGAGGGCGCTCTCCGGAAACACCATATATTTT. Its protein is CASSLLSRALSGNTIYF.

The CDR3 bases are TGTGCCAGCTCATCCGGGACTCCCATCCTTTCCTACGAGCAGTACTTC. It specifies CASSSGTPILSYEQYF. This rearrangement joins TRBV18 to TRBJ2-7; a weak D match, TRBD2 (6 bases). Trimming cost V 5 bases and J 1 base, with 18 bases left between them. CDR1 is KGHSH, CDR2 LQKENI, per germline. The CDR3 has 16 residues.

The chain carries TRBV18 and TRBJ2-7; 13 bases agree with TRBD2. Germline V gene lookup returns CDR1 KGHSH and CDR2 LQKENI. Trimming at V came to 2 bases and at J to 4 bases, leaving 8 bases not matched to a gene. There are 17 residues in the CDR3. The CDR3 region has the DNA TGTGCCAGCTCACCAACGGCAACTAGCGGGAGGGCTTACGAGCAGTACTTC. Its translation is CASSPTATSGRAYEQYF.

This CDR3 reads CASRPTGVGDYGYTF. The CDR3 region has the DNA TGTGCCAGCAGGCCCACAGGGGTAGGTGACTATGGCTACACCTTC. The rearrangement uses TRBV27 and TRBJ1-2, with 7 bases identical to TRBD1. The germline V gene has CDR1 MNHEY and CDR2 SMNVEV (reference sequence). The CDR3 is made up of 15 amino acids. With V trimmed by 6 bases and J by 3 bases, 10 bases remained unmatched.

This clone was seen a few times. The V gene is TRBV28, the J gene TRBJ2-1, with TRBD2 identical over 10 bases. V shed 7 bases, J shed 10 bases, and the junction held 4 bases outside the gene matches. Germline CDR1 is MDHEN and CDR2 is SYDVKM. The CDR3 has 12 residues. This CDR3 reads CASKELAGEQFF. CDR3 bases: TGTGCCAGCAAGGAACTAGCGGGAGAGCAGTTCTTC.

The chain couples TRBV7-2 to TRBJ2-2; D may be TRBD1 (5 bases). Germline V gives CDR1 SGHTA, CDR2 FQGNSA. V was clipped by 3 bases and J by 2 bases, with 10 bases between them. The CDR3 is made up of 15 amino acids. The CDR3 here is CASSFRTPNTGELFF. Here the CDR3 DNA reads TGTGCCAGCAGCTTTAGGACACCTAACACCGGGGAGCTGTTTTTT.

The chain combines TRBV28 with TRBJ2-7, with a tentative D call TRBD1 (5 bases). This CDR3 is 15 amino acids long. CDR1 and CDR2 (germline): MDHEN, SYDVKM. Trimming cost V 2 bases and J 5 bases, with 16 bases left between them. CDR3 protein: CASSLRGGVRNEQYF. The CDR3 nucleotides read TGTGCCAGCAGTTTAAGGGGTGGCGTACGGAACGAGCAGTACTTC.

The chain recombines TRBV11-2 with TRBJ1-5; the match to TRBD1 covers 8 bases. The CDR3 runs 14 residues. The V and J ends lost 7 bases and 7 bases, in that order; junction bases with no gene match: 9. Germline lookup yields CDR1 SGHAT and CDR2 FQNNGV. The DNA of the CDR3 is TGTGCCAGCACCGTGGACAGGGAGGACCAGCCCCAGCATTTT. Its translation is CASTVDREDQPQHF.

CDR3 DNA: TGTGCCAGCACTGTAGGCGGACTGGCGAACAATGAGCAGTTCTTC. It codes for CASTVGGLANNEQFF. The rearrangement links TRBV6-5 to TRBJ2-1, with a possible D match to TRBD2 (5 bases). The germline gives CDR1 MNHEY, CDR2 SVGAGI. V dropped 7 bases and J dropped 5 bases, with 18 bases sitting between them. The CDR3 sequence is 15 residues long.

The chain is built from TRBV3-1 (or the pseudogene TRBV3-2) and TRBJ2-1; D remains unclear. This CDR3 is 12 amino acids long. The germline V gene encodes CDR1 LGHDT and CDR2 YNNKEL (reference sequence). The V gene lost 0 bases and the J gene lost 11 bases, with 8 bases spanning the gap. The chain's CDR3 is CASSQDVSKQFF. The CDR3 region has the DNA TGTGCCAGCAGCCAAGATGTGAGCAAGCAGTTCTTC.

The chain uses TRBV10-2 and TRBJ1-1; TRBD1 agrees at 8 bases. This CDR3 has 15 amino acids. CDR1 and CDR2 from the germline V gene are WSHSY and SAAADI. Unmatched junction bases numbered 13, after V lost 4 bases and J lost 9 bases. The CDR3 coding sequence is TGCGCCAGCAGTGGACAGGGGTCGCTCCAACGCCAAGCTTTCTTT. This sequence encodes CASSGQGSLQRQAFF.

The chain uses TRBV10-3 and TRBJ2-3; 9 bases line up with TRBD2. This CDR3 is built from 15 residues. Germline V gene data show CDR1 as ENHRY and CDR2 as SYGVKD. Trimming removed 6 bases from V and 2 bases from J; junction bases left unmatched: 6. The CDR3 spells CAIRSTSGSTDTQYF. For the CDR3, the DNA is TGTGCCATCAGATCGACTAGCGGTTCCACAGATACGCAGTATTTT.